This T cell receptor beta chain came from a study of blood T cell repertoires in COVID-19. Study summary: T cells, B-cell-depleted T cells, or PBMCs provided the cDNA or gDNA that served as material.

Clones were sequenced by immunoSEQ multiplex PCR, and TCRdb holds only the in-frame ones, with some missing. The table records some 73,000 clones, about 70% of them present only once. Sequenced: peripheral blood. This TCR was sampled from a man between 60 and 70 years old with acute or convalescent COVID-19.

The CDR3 region has the DNA TGTGCCAGCAGCACCGGGACAGAGAGAAACACTGAAGCTTTCTTT. Translating gives CASSTGTERNTEAFF. This chain joins TRBV28 and TRBJ1-1, with 7 positions matching TRBD1. The germline V gene has CDR1 MDHEN and CDR2 SYDVKM. The CDR3 is made up of 15 amino acids. With 6 bases clipped from V and 2 bases from J, the junction kept 9 bases outside the gene matches.